This T cell receptor (beta chain) was profiled in a study of identical twins. A few counts support this clonotype. Trimming removed 0 bases at V and 0 bases at J, with 6 bases between. The CDR3 spans 15 residues. Looked up from germline, CDR1 is DFQATT and CDR2 is SNEGSKA (reference sequence). TCRdb itself ran the 5' RACE reads through MiXCR, one entry per CDR3 protein. The data hold 1.5 million to 2 million distinct CDR3 sequences, with less than 40% observed a single time. What was sequenced was cord blood. The chain couples TRBV20-1 to TRBJ1-6; D gene uncertain. The sequence was collected from a newborn girl in good health. In DNA form, the CDR3 reads TGCAGTGCTAGAGATGAAGGCTCCTATAATTCACCCCTCCACTTT. This gives the protein CSARDEGSYNSPLHF.